This T cell receptor (beta chain) emerged from a study of T cells after yellow fever vaccination. The CDR3 runs to 13 residues. The V and J ends lost 8 bases and 5 bases, in that order; junction bases with no gene match: 5. CDR1 is MNHEY, CDR2 SVGAGI, per germline. The TCR cDNA carried a universal primer site and UMIs from 5'RACE template switching. A single record per CDR3 protein comes from TCRdb applying MiXCR to the 5' RACE reads. In the table there are a few hundred thousand distinct CDR3 sequences, around 4.5% of which are singletons. Study-level points and caveats: Clonotypes found in both CD4 and CD8 compartments made up a small share. FACS-sorted repertoires could harbor abundant contaminating bulk-population clonotypes.

This clonotype was found many times. Its target is not known. The chain is built from TRBV6-5 and TRBJ1-5; 8 bases are shared with TRBD1. This receptor was taken from a man between 18 and 29 years old who received the YFV17D yellow fever vaccine. This specimen was PBMCs, taken 15 days after the yellow fever booster vaccination. This CDR3 is CASRSQGDQPQHF. Here the CDR3 DNA reads TGTGCCAGCCGATCACAGGGGGATCAGCCCCAGCATTTT.